Following are 10 T cell receptor beta chains from one sample sequenced in a study of blood T cell repertoires in COVID-19. Using immunoSEQ multiplex PCR, the repertoire was profiled, and TCRdb retains in-frame clones only, with some absent. The sample includes about 220,000 clones, about nine tenths of them seen just once. Sample: peripheral blood. Receptors originate from a man aged 25-40 years who had recovered from COVID-19.

This clone was seen repeatedly, ten times or more. This chain joins TRBV2 and TRBJ2-7, with 8 positions matching TRBD1. CDR3 length: 14 amino acids. CDR1 is SNHLY and CDR2 is FYNNEI in the germline V gene. After removal of 5 bases from V and 0 bases from J, the junction contained 3 bases not matched to a gene. CDR3 amino acids: CASSKDRASYEQYF. The CDR3 nucleotides are TGTGCCAGCAGTAAGGACAGGGCCTCCTACGAGCAGTACTTC.

The rearrangement joins TRBV13 to TRBJ2-2, with a weak D call TRBD2 (6 bases). The length of the CDR3 is 16 residues. Germline CDR1 reads PRHDT; CDR2 reads FYEKMQ (reference sequence). Trimming left V 4 bases short and J 2 bases short, with 14 bases between. The CDR3 region has the DNA TGTGCCAGCAGCTATGGCCGGGAGCTAAACACCGGGGAGCTGTTTTTT. Amino acid sequence: CASSYGRELNTGELFF.

This clone was recorded a few times. V gene TRBV7-2 combines with J gene TRBJ1-2, with TRBD1 as a possible D gene (6 bases). Germline V CDR1 and CDR2: SGHTA, FQGNSA. V was trimmed by 1 base and J by 10 bases, leaving 10 bases between them. CDR3 length: 12 amino acids. As DNA, the CDR3 is TGTGCCAGCAGCTTAGGAACAGGGACCTACACCTTC. Its translation is CASSLGTGTYTF.

The V gene is TRBV5-1, the J gene TRBJ2-3; the D is unclear. Germline loops: CDR1 SGHRS, CDR2 YFSETQ. The germline V and J ends were trimmed by 0 bases and 2 bases, with 7 bases remaining between them. The CDR3 extends over 14 amino acids. In DNA, the CDR3 is TGCGCCAGCAGCTTGGATGGCCTCACAGATACGCAGTATTTT. It specifies CASSLDGLTDTQYF.

This clone was detected a few times. The V and J genes are TRBV12-3 or TRBV12-4 and TRBJ1-2; D gene unclear. The CDR3 totals 12 residues. V was trimmed by 7 bases and J by 7 bases, leaving 13 bases between them. CDR3 sequence reads: CASTLRGFGYTF. The DNA of the CDR3 is TGTGCCAGCACCCTGCGGGGTTTTGGCTACACCTTC.

V is TRBV7-2 and J is TRBJ2-5; 7 bases line up with TRBD2. The V and J ends lost 8 bases and 5 bases, in that order; junction bases with no gene match: 8. The CDR3 runs to 13 residues. Germline V gene lookup returns CDR1 SGHTA and CDR2 FQGNSA. The CDR3 region has the DNA TGTGCCAGCTGCTCAGCGGGGAGGGAGACCCAGTACTTC. Translating gives CASCSAGRETQYF.

The chain couples TRBV30 to TRBJ2-4; maybe TRBD1 (6 bases). The germline CDR1 and CDR2 sequences are GTSNPN and SVGIG (reference sequence). The V and J ends lost 2 bases and 8 bases respectively, with 10 bases between them. The CDR3 runs to 12 residues. For the CDR3, the DNA is TGTGCCTGGAGTACACAGGGTTACATTCAGTACTTC. It translates to CAWSTQGYIQYF. The variable domain in full, with the rest retrieved from reference TRBV30 and TRBJ2-4, is SQTIHQWPATLVQPVGSPLSLECTVEGTSNPNLYWYRQAAGRGLQLLFYSVGIGQISSEVPQNLSASRPQDRQFILSSKKLLLSDSGFYLCAWSTQGYIQYFGAGTRLSVL.

The chain carries TRBV5-4 and TRBJ1-6; a possible D gene is TRBD1 (5 bases). The germline CDR1 and CDR2 sequences are SGHNT and YYREEE (reference sequence). This CDR3 has 15 residues. The germline V and J ends were trimmed by 10 bases and 7 bases, with 21 bases remaining between them. In nucleotides, the CDR3 is TGTGCCTATTATTTACCTGGGGCCAGGAATTCACCCCTCCACTTT. Its protein is CAYYLPGARNSPLHF.

The chain links TRBV9 to TRBJ2-5; 12 nucleotides match TRBD1. CDR1 SGDLS and CDR2 YYNGEE come from the germline V gene. This CDR3 has 15 residues. V was pared by 7 bases and J by 4 bases, with 8 bases of the junction left unmatched. The CDR3 DNA reads TGTGCCAGCTCGATGGGACAGGGGGCTGCAGAGACCCAGTACTTC. The encoded protein is CASSMGQGAAETQYF.

V usage is TRBV25-1 and J usage is TRBJ1-5; D remains ambiguous. The CDR3 extends over 16 amino acids. CDR1 MGHDK and CDR2 SYGVNS come from the germline V gene. The ends were cut back, 3 bases at V and 3 bases at J, with 15 bases in the middle. The CDR3 spells CASSDLSRGYNQPQHF. In DNA form, the CDR3 reads TGTGCCAGCAGTGACTTAAGTCGGGGTTACAATCAGCCCCAGCATTTT.